These 23 T cell receptor beta chains share one sample of origin, sequenced in a study of vaccination effects on CD4 cells after COVID-19. Method: immunoSEQ multiplex PCR; TCRdb's copy keeps in-frame clones and lacks some. The data contain 9,500 to 15,000 clones, approximately 71% of them singletons. No antigen has been assigned to these receptors. Antigen-specific CD4+ T cells expanded by the ViraFEST assay with viral peptide pools were then sequenced. Scientists isolated CD4+ T cells after a roughly ten-day culture period ended. All study participants received two doses of BNT162b2 or mRNA-1273 vaccine. The sample was CD4+ T cells from PBMCs cultured with SARS-CoV-2 spike peptides, taken after COVID-19 vaccination. The origin of the receptors is a human donor who received a COVID-19 vaccine.

The CDR3 DNA follows: TGTGCCAGCAGTTTAAGTTACAGCACCCGCTCCTTCTACGAGCAGTACTTC. Its protein product is CASSLSYSTRSFYEQYF. The V and J genes are TRBV27 and TRBJ2-7; D gene unclear. Germline V gene sequence: CDR1 MNHEY, CDR2 SMNVEV (reference sequence). Trimming removed 2 bases at V and 3 bases at J, with 20 bases between. CDR3 length: 17 amino acids.

The rearrangement joins TRBV7-9 to TRBJ2-1; D gene ambiguous. The V and J ends lost 2 bases and 6 bases respectively, with 5 bases between them. This CDR3 region has 12 residues. CDR1 is SEHNR and CDR2 is FQNEAQ in the germline V gene (reference sequence). The CDR3 DNA reads TGTGCCAGCAGCTTAAGGTCCAATGAGCAGTTCTTC. Protein product: CASSLRSNEQFF.

This chain joins TRBV25-1 and TRBJ2-3; the match to TRBD2 covers 11 bases. Germline loops: CDR1 MGHDK, CDR2 SYGVNS. The trim removed 4 bases at V and 2 bases at J, leaving 5 bases unmatched. This CDR3 contains 16 residues. The DNA of the CDR3 is TGTGCCAGCAGTGCTCCGGGACTAGCGGACACAGATACGCAGTATTTT. Encoded protein: CASSAPGLADTDTQYF.

The rearrangement links TRBV7-9 to TRBJ1-5; D is undetermined. CDR1 and CDR2 (germline): SEHNR, FQNEAQ (reference sequence). This CDR3 has 13 amino acids. V lost 1 base, J lost 3 bases, and 4 bases lay in between. CDR3 coding DNA: TGTGCCAGCAGCTTAGGACCCAATCAGCCCCAGCATTTT. Translating gives CASSLGPNQPQHF.

The chain recombines TRBV21-1 with TRBJ1-2; the table's D gene call, TRBD1, was not cross checked with the DNA. TRBV21-1 is a pseudogene segment. The CDR3 covers 15 residues. As DNA, the CDR3 is TGTGCCAGCACTACCGGGACAGGGAGGACCTATGGCTACACCTTC. It is translated as CASTTGTGRTYGYTF.

A single count supports this clone. The chain uses TRBV2 and TRBJ2-7; 7 bases agree with TRBD1. Trimming cost V 2 bases and J 0 bases; bases outside gene matches: 10. This CDR3 is 17 amino acids long. The germline V gene has CDR1 SNHLY and CDR2 FYNNEI. The CDR3 nucleotides read TGTGCCAGCAGTGAACCGTCAACCGGGACAGTCTCCTACGAGCAGTACTTC. Translation: CASSEPSTGTVSYEQYF.

The CDR3 DNA follows: TGTGCCAGCAGCATCGCACAGGGGGTAGACTATGGCTACACCTTC. It specifies CASSIAQGVDYGYTF. The chain has TRBV5-4 and TRBJ1-2; TRBD1 agrees at 8 bases. Germline CDR1 reads SGHNT; CDR2 reads YYREEE (reference sequence). This CDR3 has 15 residues. V trimming: 4 bases; J trimming: 3 bases; junction bases outside the gene matches: 8.

This clone qualifies as medium-sized. This chain connects TRBV7-2 to TRBJ2-7; weak D call: TRBD2 (5 bases). Germline CDR1 is SGHTA and CDR2 is FQGNSA. The CDR3 length is 15 residues. Trimming stripped 1 base from V and 4 bases from J, with 14 bases between. DNA of the CDR3: TGTGCCAGCAGCTTAGTCCCGGGGTTGGAGTACGAGCAGTACTTC. It is translated as CASSLVPGLEYEQYF.

The rearrangement links TRBV2 to TRBJ2-1; the D call may be TRBD1 or TRBD2 (5 bases each). The CDR3 spans 15 residues. The germline V gene encodes CDR1 SNHLY and CDR2 FYNNEI. The ends were cut back, 6 bases at V and 0 bases at J, with 12 bases in the middle. CDR3 protein: CASSGTRFSYNEQFF. The DNA for the CDR3 is TGTGCCAGCAGCGGGACGAGATTCTCCTACAATGAGCAGTTCTTC.

CDR3 coding DNA: TGTGCCAGCAGCTTGGAGCCCTCTGGAAACACCATATATTTT. This encodes CASSLEPSGNTIYF. This chain connects TRBV11-2 to TRBJ1-3; D is unclear. V was clipped by 3 bases and J by 0 bases, with 6 bases between them. Germline V gene sequence: CDR1 SGHAT, CDR2 FQNNGV. The CDR3 totals 14 residues.

V usage is TRBV9 and J usage is TRBJ2-6; 8 nucleotides match TRBD2. In germline, CDR1 is SGDLS, CDR2 YYNGEE. The junction had 9 bases not matched to a gene; V was cut back by 4 bases and J by 0 bases. The CDR3 is 18 residues long. The CDR3 sequence is CASSPSGRHSSGANVLTF. The CDR3 nucleotides read TGTGCCAGCAGCCCCAGCGGGAGACACAGCTCTGGGGCCAACGTCCTGACTTTC.

This chain uses TRBV5-1 with TRBJ1-6; D possibly corresponds to TRBD1 (5 bases). CDR1 and CDR2 from the germline V gene are SGHRS and YFSETQ. V was clipped by 5 bases and J by 10 bases, with 19 bases between them. The CDR3 totals 15 residues. DNA for the CDR3: TGCGCCAGCAGATTAGACAGCGGGGCGGGATCACCCCTCCACTTT. Its translation is CASRLDSGAGSPLHF.

The J gene is TRBJ1-2, the V gene TRBV5-1, with D unclear. This CDR3 comprises 11 residues. With 4 bases removed from V and 7 bases from J, the gap between germline ends came to 8 bases. CDR1 SGHRS and CDR2 YFSETQ come from the germline V gene. The CDR3: CASSPGPGYTF. The CDR3 nucleotides read TGCGCCAGCAGCCCAGGACCTGGCTACACCTTC.

This clone has a handful of counts. The chain has TRBV24-1 and TRBJ1-1; D is unclear. CDR1 and CDR2 from the germline V gene are KGHDR and SFDVKD. Trimming shortened V by 2 bases and J by 11 bases, and 17 bases separated the two germline ends. The CDR3 loop spans 14 amino acids. CDR3 DNA: TGTGCCACCAGTGATTCCCCATACGACGCGGGGGCTTTCTTT. It is translated as CATSDSPYDAGAFF.

This chain uses TRBV29-1 with TRBJ1-1, with D possibly TRBD1 on 5 matching bases. The CDR3 spans 12 residues. V lost 6 bases and J 7 bases, leaving 15 bases between the germline ends. Germline CDR1 reads SQVTM; CDR2 reads ANQGSEA. CDR3 bases: TGCAGCGTAAGTGGGGCCGCCCGTGAAGCTTTCTTT. Its translation: CSVSGAAREAFF.

The genes are TRBV6-6 and TRBJ1-3; the D is unclear. The V gene lost 5 bases and the J gene lost 5 bases, with 10 bases spanning the gap. The germline gives CDR1 MNHNY, CDR2 SVGAGI (reference sequence). The CDR3 runs 13 residues. The CDR3 DNA is TGTGCCAGCAGTCCTGGGGATAGAAACACCATATATTTT. Translated: CASSPGDRNTIYF.

V usage is TRBV30 and J usage is TRBJ2-5; a weak D match, TRBD1 (5 bases). The CDR3 extends over 13 amino acids. Trimming cost V 5 bases and J 1 base, with 11 bases left between them. Germline V CDR1 and CDR2: GTSNPN, SVGIG (reference sequence). As DNA, the CDR3 is TGTGCCTGGGAATCTACAGGCCAAGAGACCCAGTACTTC. Translation: CAWESTGQETQYF.

The CDR3 region is CASSLAGSSEQYF. CDR3 nucleotides: TGCGCCAGCAGCTTGGCCGGGAGCTCCGAGCAGTACTTC. The V call is TRBV5-1, the J call TRBJ2-7, with D possibly being TRBD2 (6 bases). V was shortened by 0 bases and J by 6 bases, with 10 bases between the two germline ends. CDR3 length: 13 residues. The germline CDR1 and CDR2 sequences are SGHRS and YFSETQ. The full variable domain, with the rest looked up from reference TRBV5-1 and TRBJ2-7, is KAGVTQTPRYLIKTRGQQVTLSCSPISGHRSVSWYQQTPGQGLQFLFEYFSETQRNKGNFPGRFSGRQFSNSRSEMNVSTLELGDSALYLCASSLAGSSEQYFGPGTRLTVT.

This chain uses TRBV19 with TRBJ1-2; D gene ambiguous. Germline V lookup: CDR1 LNHDA, CDR2 SQIVND (reference sequence). V gave up 8 bases and J gave up 8 bases, with 15 bases separating them. This CDR3 spans 12 amino acids. The CDR3 loop reads CASFQATWGYTF. CDR3 bases: TGTGCCAGTTTTCAAGCCACGTGGGGCTACACCTTC.

DNA for the CDR3: TGTGCCAGCAGTGAAAACCAAAAAGGGGAAAAACTGTTTTTT. The encoded protein is CASSENQKGEKLFF. V and J are TRBV25-1 and TRBJ1-4; the D is unclear. Per the germline V gene, CDR1 is MGHDK and CDR2 is SYGVNS. The CDR3 runs to 14 residues. V was clipped by 2 bases and J by 8 bases, with 12 bases between them.

The V gene is TRBV2, the J gene TRBJ1-5; possibly TRBD1 for D (5 bases). Germline CDR1 and CDR2: SNHLY and FYNNEI. This CDR3 is built from 13 residues. Trimming cost V 8 bases and J 4 bases, with 12 bases left between them. This CDR3 reads CASARQGNQPQHF. In DNA, the CDR3 is TGTGCCAGCGCCCGCCAGGGAAATCAGCCCCAGCATTTT.

The rearrangement uses TRBV28 and TRBJ1-5; 8 nucleotides align to TRBD1. This CDR3 region has 15 residues. The trim removed 6 bases at V and 5 bases at J, leaving 9 bases unmatched. CDR1 and CDR2 (germline): MDHEN, SYDVKM. CDR3 in amino acids: CASSSQGRGHQPQHF. The CDR3 region has the DNA TGTGCCAGCAGCTCCCAGGGCAGGGGGCATCAGCCCCAGCATTTT. Based on the CDR3 plus reference TRBV28 and TRBJ1-5, the full variable domain is DVKVTQSSRYLVKRTGEKVFLECVQDMDHENMFWYRQDPGLGLRLIYFSYDVKMKEKGDIPEGYSVSREKKERFSLILESASTNQTSMYLCASSSQGRGHQPQHFGDGTRLSIL.

This chain connects TRBV7-9 to TRBJ1-2, with D possibly TRBD1 on 6 matching bases. V was pared by 3 bases and J by 8 bases, with 13 bases between. The CDR3 loop spans 13 amino acids. Germline CDR1 and CDR2: SEHNR and FQNEAQ (reference sequence). CDR3 sequence: CASSFPTGTGYTF. The CDR3 nucleotides are TGTGCCAGCAGCTTCCCCACAGGGACCGGCTACACCTTC.